This TCR beta chain emerged from a study of blood T cells in healthy people across ages. Study outcomes and limitations: Strongly correlated with naive T cell percentage was TCR beta diversity.

In regard to this clonotype: Its matching antigen is unknown.

Primers used in a second PCR of about 7 to 12 cycles were a sample-barcoded 5' primer and a J-beta primer mix. TCRdb analysed the 5' RACE reads with MiXCR anew, one entry per CDR3 protein. The sample yields hundreds of thousands of distinct CDR3 sequences, nearly 60% seen once. Total RNA extraction produced at least 5 micrograms (per sample) for the study. Input material: blood. The TCR was taken from a man aged 30 to 39 in good health.

CDR3 nucleotides: TGTGCCAGCAGTGAATTCGCTTTCGAAGGGGGGGGCTACACCTTC. Amino acid sequence: CASSEFAFEGGGYTF. The chain joins TRBV25-1 to TRBJ1-2, with D perhaps TRBD1 (6 bases). The CDR3 covers 15 residues. CDR1 is MGHDK and CDR2 is SYGVNS in the germline V gene. Trimming pared 1 base from V and 8 bases from J, leaving 17 bases between.